These 22 T cell receptor beta chains were all obtained from the same sample, sequenced in a study of vaccination and CD4 T cells after COVID-19. Treatment defined: approximately 10-day PBMC culture with coronavirus spike peptide pools or control peptides (ViraFEST assay). Once obtained from cultured CD4+ T cells, the DNA was sequenced using the Oncomine TCR Beta short-read assay. TCRdb re-derived calls from the PCR reads in MiXCR, one entry per CDR3 protein. The table lists approximately 22,000 distinct CDR3 sequences, around 62% of them singletons. Their cognate antigens are unknown. The specimen sequenced was CD4+ T cells from blood, cultured in vitro. All receptors derive from a human donor who had recovered from COVID-19.

This clonotype came up a few times. V is TRBV30 and J is TRBJ1-6; D is possibly TRBD1 (5 bases). This CDR3 has 14 residues. Deletions cut 3 bases from V and 10 bases from J, with 16 bases between. The germline V gene has CDR1 GTSNPN and CDR2 SVGIG (reference sequence). This CDR3 is CAWRRQGDGSPLHF. CDR3 DNA: TGTGCCTGGAGGCGTCAGGGTGACGGGTCACCCCTCCACTTT.

The genes are TRBV30 and TRBJ1-2; D not resolved. The germline V gene has CDR1 GTSNPN and CDR2 SVGIG (reference sequence). This CDR3 is 13 amino acids long. V shed 7 bases and J shed 0 bases, with 12 bases lying between them. This CDR3 is CASQPSPNYGYTF. DNA of the CDR3: TGTGCCTCCCAACCAAGTCCTAACTATGGCTACACCTTC. Together with reference TRBV30 and TRBJ1-2, the CDR3 gives the full variable domain: SQTIHQWPATLVQPVGSPLSLECTVEGTSNPNLYWYRQAAGRGLQLLFYSVGIGQISSEVPQNLSASRPQDRQFILSSKKLLLSDSGFYLCASQPSPNYGYTFGSGTRLTVV.

In its sample, this clonotype was seen a few times. In nucleotides, the CDR3 is TGTGCCACCAGCAGAGATCGACTACCTCAAGAGACCCAGTACTTC. Its protein is CATSRDRLPQETQYF. The chain recombines TRBV15 with TRBJ2-5, with a possible D match to TRBD2 (5 bases). The CDR3 consists of 15 residues. In germline, CDR1 is LNHNV, CDR2 YYDKDF (reference sequence). V lost 0 bases to trimming and J lost 2 bases, with 10 bases between them.

This chain uses TRBV6-2 or TRBV6-3 with TRBJ1-5; D remains unclear. The V gene lost 2 bases and the J gene lost 3 bases, with 8 bases spanning the gap. Germline V gives CDR1 MNHEY, CDR2 SVGEGT. The CDR3 is 14 amino acids. The CDR3, as DNA: TGTGCCAGCAGTTACATGGGTCCCAATCAGCCCCAGCATTTT. Translating it yields CASSYMGPNQPQHF.

The chain carries TRBV19 and TRBJ1-1; 8 nucleotides agree with TRBD1. This CDR3 is built from 14 residues. Looked up from germline, CDR1 is LNHDA and CDR2 is SQIVND (reference sequence). V lost 4 bases and J lost 5; bases outside the gene matches: 6. DNA of the CDR3: TGTGCCAGTAGTAGAGGACAGGGTGTTACTGAAGCTTTCTTT. Encoded protein: CASSRGQGVTEAFF.

The genes are TRBV7-2 and TRBJ2-1; 15 positions match TRBD2. Per germline, CDR1 SGHTA and CDR2 FQGNSA. The trim removed 1 base at V and 3 bases at J, leaving 4 bases unmatched. This CDR3 has 18 residues. The CDR3 DNA sequence: TGTGCCAGCAGCTTAGTAGGGACTAGCGGGAGGCTCTACAATGAGCAGTTCTTC. This codes for CASSLVGTSGRLYNEQFF.

The V and J genes are TRBV28 and TRBJ1-5; D not certain. This CDR3 has 15 amino acids. V lost 3 bases to trimming and J lost 0 bases, with 9 bases between them. From germline, CDR1 is MDHEN and CDR2 SYDVKM. The CDR3 spells CASSFEGLSNQPQHF. CDR3 DNA sequence: TGTGCCAGCAGTTTTGAAGGACTTAGCAATCAGCCCCAGCATTTT. The full variable domain, rest sourced from reference TRBV28 and TRBJ1-5, is DVKVTQSSRYLVKRTGEKVFLECVQDMDHENMFWYRQDPGLGLRLIYFSYDVKMKEKGDIPEGYSVSREKKERFSLILESASTNQTSMYLCASSFEGLSNQPQHFGDGTRLSIL.

The rearrangement joins TRBV6-1 to TRBJ1-6, with D unclear. The CDR3 is 14 residues long. Deletions cut 4 bases from V and 11 bases from J, with 15 bases between. CDR1 and CDR2 (germline): MNHNS, SASEGT. The CDR3 sequence is CASSGIEQWAPLHF. Here the CDR3 DNA reads TGTGCCAGCAGTGGCATTGAACAGTGGGCACCCCTCCACTTT.

J is TRBJ1-5 and V is TRBV20-1; tentative D call: TRBD1 (5 bases). The V end was cut by 4 bases, the J end by 9 bases, with 13 bases between. In germline, CDR1 is DFQATT, CDR2 SNEGSKA (reference sequence). This CDR3 has 12 amino acids. For the CDR3, the DNA is TGCAGTGCTACGGGGGACCTTGGGCCCCAGCATTTT. Its translation is CSATGDLGPQHF.

This clonotype was counted only a few times. The chain joins TRBV19 to TRBJ2-3; 8 bases match TRBD1. V lost 9 bases, J lost 5 bases, and 10 bases stayed unmatched. The CDR3 is 14 residues long. Germline V lookup: CDR1 LNHDA, CDR2 SQIVND (reference sequence). The chain's CDR3 is CASGQGRGRDTQYF. The CDR3 nucleotides are TGTGCCAGCGGACAGGGCCGGGGACGAGATACGCAGTATTTT.

This chain joins TRBV4-3 and TRBJ2-2; tentatively, D is TRBD1 (5 bases). Trimming left V 1 base short and J 3 bases short, with 12 bases between. CDR3 length: 16 amino acids. The V gene's germline CDR1 is LGHNA and CDR2 YSLEER. CDR3 in DNA: TGCGCCAGCAGCCAAGTTAAGGGGCTAGACACCGGGGAGCTGTTTTTT. Its translation is CASSQVKGLDTGELFF.

This chain connects TRBV7-2 to TRBJ2-7; D uncertain. Germline assignment: CDR1 SGHTA and CDR2 FQGNSA. The CDR3 is 14 residues long. Trimming removed 0 bases at V and 6 bases at J, with 12 bases between. The CDR3 is CASSLAIGFGEQYF. The CDR3 DNA sequence: TGTGCCAGCAGCTTAGCGATAGGGTTTGGCGAGCAGTACTTC.

This sequence joins TRBV30 and TRBJ1-5, with TRBD1 as a possible D gene (5 bases). CDR1 and CDR2 (germline): GTSNPN, SVGIG (reference sequence). Trimming took 2 bases from V and 3 from J, leaving 17 bases between them. This CDR3 has 16 amino acids. The CDR3 sequence is CAWSPPPGAVNQPQHF. In DNA, the CDR3 is TGTGCCTGGAGTCCACCCCCCGGGGCAGTCAATCAGCCCCAGCATTTT.

V gene TRBV7-9 combines with J gene TRBJ2-7; 7 bases match TRBD1. The length of the CDR3 is 12 residues. Germline CDR1 is SEHNR and CDR2 is FQNEAQ (reference sequence). The V gene end was trimmed by 4 bases and the J gene end by 5 bases; junction bases not matched to a gene: 2. CDR3 DNA sequence: TGTGCCAGCAGCTCCACAGGGGACGAGCAGTACTTC. This sequence encodes CASSSTGDEQYF.

This chain joins TRBV27 and TRBJ1-2, with a tentative D call TRBD1 (5 bases). The V gene lost 6 bases and the J gene lost 2 bases, with 19 bases spanning the gap. The length of the CDR3 is 16 residues. Germline CDR1 is MNHEY and CDR2 is SMNVEV (reference sequence). CDR3 coding DNA: TGTGCCAGCAGCCGCAGGGTAGGGACCTTAAACTATGGCTACACCTTC. Translating gives CASSRRVGTLNYGYTF.

The chain carries TRBV28 and TRBJ1-2; D ambiguous. V lost 5 bases to trimming and J lost 4 bases, with 11 bases between them. This CDR3 is 13 amino acids long. Germline V lookup: CDR1 MDHEN, CDR2 SYDVKM. The CDR3, as DNA: TGTGCCAGCAGTAAGGCTCAGAGCTATGGCTACACCTTC. Protein sequence: CASSKAQSYGYTF.

V is TRBV18 and J is TRBJ1-2, with D unresolved. The CDR3 covers 15 residues. The germline V gene has CDR1 KGHSH and CDR2 LQKENI. The germline V and J ends were trimmed by 0 bases and 2 bases, with 10 bases remaining between them. CDR3 region: CASSPPSGTNYGYTF. The CDR3 DNA reads as TGTGCCAGCTCACCACCGTCGGGCACCAACTATGGCTACACCTTC.

The V and J genes are TRBV7-6 and TRBJ1-1; the D gene is possibly TRBD1 (5 bases). This CDR3 contains 13 residues. Trimming removed 3 bases at V and 5 bases at J, with 10 bases between. Germline assignment: CDR1 SGHVS and CDR2 FNYEAQ. The CDR3 nucleotides are TGTGCCAGCAGCTTGTGGCAGGGAACTGAAGCTTTCTTT. Its translation: CASSLWQGTEAFF.

The J gene is TRBJ1-2, the V gene TRBV12-3 or TRBV12-4; D unclear. The CDR3 sequence is 12 residues long. V lost 4 bases, J lost 8 bases, and 11 bases lay in between. Here the CDR3 DNA reads TGTGCCAGCAGTTGGGCCACTGGGGGCTACACCTTC. Its translation: CASSWATGGYTF.

The V gene is TRBV5-6, the J gene TRBJ2-5; D perhaps matches TRBD2 (5 bases). V lost 2 bases, J lost 1 base, and 9 bases lay in between. The CDR3 sequence is 14 residues long. CDR1 is SGHDT, CDR2 YYEEEE, per germline. CDR3 amino acids: CASSFLSGQETQYF. The CDR3 DNA follows: TGTGCCAGCAGCTTCTTAAGCGGCCAAGAGACCCAGTACTTC.

This clonotype appeared a few times. For the CDR3, the DNA is TGCAGTGAGTCCGGACCCCCCAACACTGAAGCTTTCTTT. It translates to CSESGPPNTEAFF. The rearrangement uses TRBV20-1 and TRBJ1-1; the D is unclear. Trimming shortened V by 7 bases and J by 2 bases, and 14 bases separated the two germline ends. The CDR3 has 13 amino acids. The germline V gene has CDR1 DFQATT and CDR2 SNEGSKA (reference sequence).

V gene TRBV30 combines with J gene TRBJ2-2; 10 nucleotides match TRBD1. J lost 2 bases, V lost 7 bases, and 7 bases had no gene match. This CDR3 has 15 amino acids. Germline-derived CDR1 and CDR2 are GTSNPN and SVGIG (reference sequence). The CDR3 here is CASDRGLLNTGELFF. The CDR3 DNA reads TGTGCCTCTGACAGGGGGCTCCTAAACACCGGGGAGCTGTTTTTT.